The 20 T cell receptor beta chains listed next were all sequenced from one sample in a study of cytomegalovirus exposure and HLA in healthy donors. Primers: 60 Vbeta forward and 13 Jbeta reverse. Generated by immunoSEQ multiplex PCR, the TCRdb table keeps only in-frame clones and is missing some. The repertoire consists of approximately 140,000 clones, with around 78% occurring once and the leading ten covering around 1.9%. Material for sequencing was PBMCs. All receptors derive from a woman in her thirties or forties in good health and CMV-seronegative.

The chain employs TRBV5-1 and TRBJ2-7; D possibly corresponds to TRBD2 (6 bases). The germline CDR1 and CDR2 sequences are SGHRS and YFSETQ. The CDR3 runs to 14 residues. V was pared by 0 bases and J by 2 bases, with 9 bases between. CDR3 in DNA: TGCGCCAGCAGCTTGGTCGCTAGCGCCTACGAGCAGTACTTC. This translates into CASSLVASAYEQYF.

CDR3 sequence: CASSVEYSRGYTF. Here the CDR3 DNA reads TGTGCCAGCAGTGTAGAGTACTCGAGGGGCTACACCTTC. This rearrangement joins TRBV19 to TRBJ1-2; D is unclear. The length of the CDR3 is 13 residues. Germline V gene sequence: CDR1 LNHDA, CDR2 SQIVND (reference sequence). The ends were cut back, 9 bases at V and 8 bases at J, with 19 bases in the middle.

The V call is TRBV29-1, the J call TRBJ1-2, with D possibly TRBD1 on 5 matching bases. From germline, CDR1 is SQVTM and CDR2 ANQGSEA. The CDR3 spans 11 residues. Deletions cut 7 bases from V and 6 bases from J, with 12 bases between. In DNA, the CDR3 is TGCAGCGGTGTGGGGGGTGATGGCTACACCTTC. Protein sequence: CSGVGGDGYTF.

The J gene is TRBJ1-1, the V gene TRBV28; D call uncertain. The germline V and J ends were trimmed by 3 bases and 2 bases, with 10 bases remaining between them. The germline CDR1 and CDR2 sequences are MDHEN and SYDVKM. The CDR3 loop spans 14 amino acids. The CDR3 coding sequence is TGTGCCAGCAGTTTGTTGCAGGTAAACACTGAAGCTTTCTTT. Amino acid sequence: CASSLLQVNTEAFF.

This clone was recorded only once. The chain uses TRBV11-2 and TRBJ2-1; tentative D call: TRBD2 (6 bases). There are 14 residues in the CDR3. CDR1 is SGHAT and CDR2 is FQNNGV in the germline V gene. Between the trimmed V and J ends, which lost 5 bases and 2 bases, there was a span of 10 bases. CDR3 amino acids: CASSPSVAYNEQFF. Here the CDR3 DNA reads TGTGCCAGCAGCCCTAGCGTCGCCTACAATGAGCAGTTCTTC.

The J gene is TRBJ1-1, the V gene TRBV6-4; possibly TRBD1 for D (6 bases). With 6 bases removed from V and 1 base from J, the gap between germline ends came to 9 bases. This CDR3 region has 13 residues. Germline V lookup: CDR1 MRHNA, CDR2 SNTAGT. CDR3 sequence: CASSLQGNTEAFF. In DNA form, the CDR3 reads TGTGCCAGCAGCTTACAGGGGAACACTGAAGCTTTCTTT.

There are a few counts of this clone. CDR3 nucleotide sequence: TGTGCCAGCAGTGAACTAGCGGGAGGGCCAATCTACAATGAGCAGTTCTTC. Encoded protein: CASSELAGGPIYNEQFF. The V call is TRBV6-1, the J call TRBJ2-1; 12 bases align to TRBD2. Germline trimming cut 2 bases from V and 3 bases from J; bases unmatched to any gene: 5. CDR1 and CDR2 from the germline V gene are MNHNS and SASEGT. The CDR3 runs 17 residues.

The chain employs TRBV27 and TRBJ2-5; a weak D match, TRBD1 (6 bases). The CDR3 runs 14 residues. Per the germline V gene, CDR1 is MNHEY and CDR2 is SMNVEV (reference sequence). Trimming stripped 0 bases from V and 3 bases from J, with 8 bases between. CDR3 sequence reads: CASSLSGAEETQYF. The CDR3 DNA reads TGTGCCAGCAGTTTATCGGGGGCGGAAGAGACCCAGTACTTC.

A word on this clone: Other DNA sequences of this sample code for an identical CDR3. This CDR3 reads CASSFGGGYYEQYF. The CDR3 nucleotides read TGTGCCAGCAGCTTCGGGGGGGGGTATTACGAGCAGTACTTC. The V call is TRBV7-2, the J call TRBJ2-7; 8 nucleotides match TRBD2. V shed 3 bases, J shed 4 bases, and the junction held 5 bases outside the gene matches. The length of the CDR3 is 14 residues. From germline, CDR1 is SGHTA and CDR2 FQGNSA.

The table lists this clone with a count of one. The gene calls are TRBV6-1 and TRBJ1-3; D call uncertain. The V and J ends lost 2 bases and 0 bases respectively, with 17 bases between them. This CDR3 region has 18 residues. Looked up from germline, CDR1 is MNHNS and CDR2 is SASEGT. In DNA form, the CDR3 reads TGTGCCAGCAGTGAAAATCCTCCGAACTCTAACTCTGGAAACACCATATATTTT. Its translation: CASSENPPNSNSGNTIYF.

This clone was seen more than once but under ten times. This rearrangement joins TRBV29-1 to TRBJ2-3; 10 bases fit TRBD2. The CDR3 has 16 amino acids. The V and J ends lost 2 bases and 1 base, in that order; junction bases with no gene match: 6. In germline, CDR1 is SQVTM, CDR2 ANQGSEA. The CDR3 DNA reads TGCAGCGTTGAAAGAAGACTAGCGGGCGGCACAGATACGCAGTATTTT. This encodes CSVERRLAGGTDTQYF.

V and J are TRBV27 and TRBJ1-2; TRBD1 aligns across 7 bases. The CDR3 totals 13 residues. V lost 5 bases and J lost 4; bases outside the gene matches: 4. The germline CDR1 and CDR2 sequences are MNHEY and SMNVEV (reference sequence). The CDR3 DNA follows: TGTGCCAGCAGTCCAGGGGGATTCTATGGCTACACCTTC. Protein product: CASSPGGFYGYTF.

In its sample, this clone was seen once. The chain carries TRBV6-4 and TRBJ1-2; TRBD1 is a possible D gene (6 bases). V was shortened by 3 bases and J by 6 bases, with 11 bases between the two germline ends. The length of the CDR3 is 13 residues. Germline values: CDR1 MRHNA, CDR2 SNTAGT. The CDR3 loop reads CASSEQGGNGYTF. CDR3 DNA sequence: TGTGCCAGCAGTGAACAGGGTGGGAATGGCTACACCTTC.

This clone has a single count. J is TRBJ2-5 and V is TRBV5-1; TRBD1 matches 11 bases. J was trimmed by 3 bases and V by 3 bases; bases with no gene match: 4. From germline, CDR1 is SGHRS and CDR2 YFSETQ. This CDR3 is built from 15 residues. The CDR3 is CASSYGTGGEETQYF. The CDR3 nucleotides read TGCGCCAGCAGCTATGGGACAGGGGGGGAAGAGACCCAGTACTTC.

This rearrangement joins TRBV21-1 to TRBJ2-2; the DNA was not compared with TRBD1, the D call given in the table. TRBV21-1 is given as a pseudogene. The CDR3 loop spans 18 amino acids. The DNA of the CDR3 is TGTGCCAGCAGCGCGGTCCTCCAAGGACAGGGTCCGGCCGGGGAGCTGTTTTTT. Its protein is CASSAVLQGQGPAGELFF.

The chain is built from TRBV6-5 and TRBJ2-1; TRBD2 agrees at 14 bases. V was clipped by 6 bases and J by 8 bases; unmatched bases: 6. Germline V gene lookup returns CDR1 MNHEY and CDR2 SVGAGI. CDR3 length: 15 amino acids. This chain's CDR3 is CASSRLAGGLDEQFF. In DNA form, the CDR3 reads TGTGCCAGCAGCAGACTAGCGGGAGGGTTGGATGAGCAGTTCTTC.

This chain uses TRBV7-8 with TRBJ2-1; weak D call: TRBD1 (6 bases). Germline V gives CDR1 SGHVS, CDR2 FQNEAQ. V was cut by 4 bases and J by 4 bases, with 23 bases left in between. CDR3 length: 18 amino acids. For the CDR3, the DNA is TGTGCCAGCAGCTCTCGTGGACAGCCGAACTCCTTATACAATGAGCAGTTCTTC. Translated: CASSSRGQPNSLYNEQFF.

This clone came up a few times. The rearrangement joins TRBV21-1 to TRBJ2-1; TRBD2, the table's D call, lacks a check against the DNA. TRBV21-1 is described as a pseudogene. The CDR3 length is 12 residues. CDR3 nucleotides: TGTGCCAGCAGCGCACTTTACAATGAGCAGTTCTTC. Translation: CASSALYNEQFF.

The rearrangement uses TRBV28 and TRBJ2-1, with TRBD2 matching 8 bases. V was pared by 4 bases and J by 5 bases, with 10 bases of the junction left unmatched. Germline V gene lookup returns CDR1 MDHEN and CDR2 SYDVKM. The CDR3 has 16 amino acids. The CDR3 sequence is CASSSLGSGRHNEQFF. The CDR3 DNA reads TGTGCCAGCAGTTCTCTGGGAAGCGGGAGACACAATGAGCAGTTCTTC.

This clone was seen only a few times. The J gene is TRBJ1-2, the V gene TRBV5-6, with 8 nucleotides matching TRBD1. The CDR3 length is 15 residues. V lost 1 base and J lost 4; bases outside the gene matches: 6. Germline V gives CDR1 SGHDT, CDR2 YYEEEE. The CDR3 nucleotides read TGTGCCAGCAGCTTGCTCGCAGGGGGCGGCTATGGCTACACCTTC. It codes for CASSLLAGGGYGYTF.